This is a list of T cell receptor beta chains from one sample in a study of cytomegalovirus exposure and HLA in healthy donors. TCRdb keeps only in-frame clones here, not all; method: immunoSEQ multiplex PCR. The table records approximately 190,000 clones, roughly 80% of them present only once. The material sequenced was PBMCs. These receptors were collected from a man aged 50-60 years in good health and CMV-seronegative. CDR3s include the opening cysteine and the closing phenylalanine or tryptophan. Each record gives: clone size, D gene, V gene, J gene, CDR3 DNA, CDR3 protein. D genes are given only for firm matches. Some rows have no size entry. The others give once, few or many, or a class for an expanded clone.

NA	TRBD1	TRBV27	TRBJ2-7	TGTGCCAGCAGTTCAGCCGGGACAGGGAAGTTCGAGCAGTACTTC	CASSSAGTGKFEQYF
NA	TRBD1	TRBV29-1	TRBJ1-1	TGCAGCGTGGCGACAGGGGTCACGAGGACTGAAGCTTTCTTT	CSVATGVTRTEAFF
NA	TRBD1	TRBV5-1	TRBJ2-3	TGCGCCAGCAGCCGCGTGGGACAGGGACTACCAGATACGCAGTATTTT	CASSRVGQGLPDTQYF
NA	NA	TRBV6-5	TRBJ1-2	TGTGCCAGCAGTTACCGCCAGGGAGGCTATGGCTACACCTTC	CASSYRQGGYGYTF
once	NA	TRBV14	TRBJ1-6	TGTGCCAGCAGCCAAGATGACAGCCTAAGGTCACCCCTCCACTTT	CASSQDDSLRSPLHF
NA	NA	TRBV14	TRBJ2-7	TGTGCCAGCCAGGGGGGAACCTACGAGCAGTACTTC	CASQGGTYEQYF
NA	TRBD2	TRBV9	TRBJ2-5	TGTGCCAGCAGCGTAGCCGGGACTACCGGATTCGAGACCCAGTACTTC	CASSVAGTTGFETQYF
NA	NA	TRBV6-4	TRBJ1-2	TGTGCCAGCAGTCAGACGGGGAACTATGGCTACACCTTC	CASSQTGNYGYTF
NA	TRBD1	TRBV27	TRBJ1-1	TGTGCCAGCAGTTTCGCCCCGACAGGGGGTGCTGAAGCTTTCTTT	CASSFAPTGGAEAFF
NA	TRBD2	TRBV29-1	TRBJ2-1	TGCAGCGTTGAGGGGACTAGGCGGGATGAGCAGTTCTTC	CSVEGTRRDEQFF
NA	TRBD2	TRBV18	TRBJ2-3	TGTGCCAGCTCGCCGACTAGCGGGCAGCGGTTGTACACAGATACGCAGTATTTT	CASSPTSGQRLYTDTQYF
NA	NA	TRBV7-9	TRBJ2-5	TGTGCCAGCAGCTTGACCCAATCCAGGGGAGAGACCCAGTACTTC	CASSLTQSRGETQYF
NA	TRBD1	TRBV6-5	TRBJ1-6	TGTGCCAGCAGTGGACAGGGAACAAATTCACCCCTCCACTTT	CASSGQGTNSPLHF
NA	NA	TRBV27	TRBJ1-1	TGTGCCACCATATCGGTTGGGAACACTGAAGCTTTCTTT	CATISVGNTEAFF
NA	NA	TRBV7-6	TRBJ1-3	TGTGCCAGCAGCCCCAGAGGGGGACAAGGGGCCTCTGGAAACACCATATATTTT	CASSPRGGQGASGNTIYF